This is a list of T cell receptor beta chains from one sample in a study of cytomegalovirus exposure and HLA in healthy donors. TCRdb's copy holds only in-frame clones and misses some; the assay was immunoSEQ multiplex PCR. The data contain about 170,000 clones, roughly 80% of them singletons. The sequencing sample was made of PBMCs. Every receptor here comes from a woman under 30 in good health and CMV-seronegative. The CDR3 runs from the conserved cysteine through the conserved F or W. Fields, in order: J gene, clone size, V gene, CDR3 length, D gene, CDR3 protein, CDR3 DNA. A D gene is named only where the DNA matches it firmly. Not every row has a clone size; where given, it reads once, few, many or a size class.

J gene: TRBJ2-7
clone size: -
V gene: TRBV10-3
CDR3 length: 14
D gene: TRBD2
CDR3 protein: CAIRRAGGGYEQYF
CDR3 DNA: TGTGCCATCAGACGAGCGGGAGGAGGCTACGAGCAGTACTTC

J gene: TRBJ2-7
clone size: -
V gene: TRBV7-2
CDR3 length: 16
D gene: TRBD2
CDR3 protein: CASSLGSGMAPYEQYF
CDR3 DNA: TGTGCCAGCAGCTTAGGAAGCGGGATGGCCCCCTACGAGCAGTACTTC

J gene: TRBJ2-1
clone size: -
V gene: TRBV11-2
CDR3 length: 15
D gene: TRBD2
CDR3 protein: CASSFTSGSYNEQFF
CDR3 DNA: TGTGCCAGCAGCTTTACTAGCGGTTCCTACAATGAGCAGTTCTTC

J gene: TRBJ2-3
clone size: few
V gene: TRBV5-1
CDR3 length: 14
D gene: -
CDR3 protein: CASSLAEAPDTQYF
CDR3 DNA: TGCGCCAGCAGCTTGGCCGAGGCCCCAGATACGCAGTATTTT

J gene: TRBJ2-6
clone size: -
V gene: TRBV10-2
CDR3 length: 18
D gene: TRBD1
CDR3 protein: CASGGGTGVVAGANVLTF
CDR3 DNA: TGCGCCAGCGGAGGAGGGACAGGGGTTGTGGCTGGGGCCAACGTCCTGACTTTC

J gene: TRBJ2-5
clone size: -
V gene: TRBV15
CDR3 length: 17
D gene: -
CDR3 protein: CATSRSTLVRVRETQYF
CDR3 DNA: TGTGCCACCAGCAGAAGTACACTAGTCAGAGTGAGGGAGACCCAGTACTTC

J gene: TRBJ2-5
clone size: -
V gene: TRBV5-1
CDR3 length: 13
D gene: -
CDR3 protein: CASSLVFKETQYF
CDR3 DNA: TGCGCCAGCAGCTTGGTCTTTAAAGAGACCCAGTACTTC

J gene: TRBJ1-3
clone size: -
V gene: TRBV7-6
CDR3 length: 17
D gene: TRBD1
CDR3 protein: CASSFLHYRGDGNTIYF
CDR3 DNA: TGTGCCAGCAGCTTTCTACACTACAGGGGTGATGGAAACACCATATATTTT

J gene: TRBJ2-7
clone size: -
V gene: TRBV7-2
CDR3 length: 14
D gene: TRBD1
CDR3 protein: CASRTTGGPHEQYF
CDR3 DNA: TGTGCCAGCAGAACGACAGGGGGCCCCCACGAGCAGTACTTC

J gene: TRBJ2-7
clone size: -
V gene: TRBV7-8
CDR3 length: 11
D gene: -
CDR3 protein: CASSPSVEQYF
CDR3 DNA: TGTGCCAGCAGCCCCTCGGTCGAGCAGTACTTC

J gene: TRBJ2-7
clone size: -
V gene: TRBV13
CDR3 length: 12
D gene: TRBD2
CDR3 protein: CASSSGSYEQYF
CDR3 DNA: TGTGCCAGCAGCAGCGGGAGCTACGAGCAGTACTTC

J gene: TRBJ2-7
clone size: once
V gene: TRBV7-2
CDR3 length: 15
D gene: TRBD1
CDR3 protein: CASRAGQGGFYEQYF
CDR3 DNA: TGTGCCAGCAGAGCAGGACAGGGGGGATTCTACGAGCAGTACTTC

J gene: TRBJ2-1
clone size: -
V gene: TRBV15
CDR3 length: 14
D gene: TRBD2
CDR3 protein: CATSRSIGRETQFF
CDR3 DNA: TGTGCCACCAGCAGATCAATCGGGAGGGAGACGCAGTTCTTC

J gene: TRBJ2-3
clone size: -
V gene: TRBV19
CDR3 length: 17
D gene: -
CDR3 protein: CASSIGGSGLRGDTQYF
CDR3 DNA: TGTGCCAGTAGTATTGGGGGGAGCGGCCTTAGGGGAGATACGCAGTATTTT

J gene: TRBJ2-6
clone size: -
V gene: TRBV6-1
CDR3 length: 15
D gene: -
CDR3 protein: CASSEAISGANVLTF
CDR3 DNA: TGTGCCAGCAGTGAAGCCATCTCTGGGGCCAACGTCCTGACTTTC

J gene: TRBJ2-7
clone size: -
V gene: TRBV19
CDR3 length: 16
D gene: TRBD1
CDR3 protein: CASSMLSGQGAYEQYF
CDR3 DNA: TGTGCCAGTAGTATGCTCTCCGGACAGGGGGCCTACGAGCAGTACTTC

J gene: TRBJ2-1
clone size: -
V gene: TRBV11-1
CDR3 length: 16
D gene: TRBD2
CDR3 protein: CASSLAWEGGYNEQFF
CDR3 DNA: TGTGCCAGCAGCTTAGCGTGGGAGGGAGGGTACAATGAGCAGTTCTTC

J gene: TRBJ1-5
clone size: -
V gene: TRBV29-1
CDR3 length: 12
D gene: TRBD1
CDR3 protein: CSVGGQGTPQHF
CDR3 DNA: TGCAGCGTTGGGGGACAGGGTACGCCCCAGCATTTT

J gene: TRBJ2-7
clone size: -
V gene: TRBV20-1
CDR3 length: 11
D gene: -
CDR3 protein: CSAPRGYEQYF
CDR3 DNA: TGCAGTGCTCCCCGAGGCTACGAGCAGTACTTC

J gene: TRBJ2-5
clone size: -
V gene: TRBV5-1
CDR3 length: 15
D gene: -
CDR3 protein: CASSPWNREQETQYF
CDR3 DNA: TGCGCCAGCAGCCCTTGGAACAGGGAACAAGAGACCCAGTACTTC

J gene: TRBJ1-1
clone size: few
V gene: TRBV27
CDR3 length: 14
D gene: -
CDR3 protein: CASSFGVPHTEAFF
CDR3 DNA: TGTGCCAGCAGTTTCGGGGTTCCCCACACTGAAGCTTTCTTT

J gene: TRBJ1-3
clone size: -
V gene: TRBV29-1
CDR3 length: 12
D gene: -
CDR3 protein: CSVSYSGNTIYF
CDR3 DNA: TGCAGCGTTTCGTACTCTGGAAACACCATATATTTT

J gene: TRBJ2-3
clone size: -
V gene: TRBV9
CDR3 length: 15
D gene: TRBD2
CDR3 protein: CASSLGRPNTDTQYF
CDR3 DNA: TGTGCCAGCAGCCTCGGGAGGCCCAACACAGATACGCAGTATTTT

J gene: TRBJ1-4
clone size: -
V gene: TRBV30
CDR3 length: 17
D gene: -
CDR3 protein: CAWSVGTLTATNEKLFF
CDR3 DNA: TGTGCCTGGAGTGTAGGGACACTAACTGCAACTAATGAAAAACTGTTTTTT

J gene: TRBJ2-1
clone size: -
V gene: TRBV6-1
CDR3 length: 17
D gene: -
CDR3 protein: CASSVVAPGAGGLEQFF
CDR3 DNA: TGTGCCAGCAGTGTGGTGGCTCCTGGGGCAGGGGGACTTGAGCAGTTCTTC

J gene: TRBJ2-2
clone size: -
V gene: TRBV5-4
CDR3 length: 15
D gene: TRBD1
CDR3 protein: CASSSIQGAGGELFF
CDR3 DNA: TGTGCCAGCAGCAGCATACAGGGGGCGGGCGGGGAGCTGTTTTTT

J gene: TRBJ1-2
clone size: few
V gene: TRBV27
CDR3 length: 14
D gene: TRBD1
CDR3 protein: CASGPGQPNYGYTF
CDR3 DNA: TGTGCCAGCGGCCCGGGACAGCCCAACTATGGCTACACCTTC

J gene: TRBJ2-7
clone size: -
V gene: TRBV6-5
CDR3 length: 13
D gene: -
CDR3 protein: CASSYGRTYEQYF
CDR3 DNA: TGTGCCAGCAGTTACGGCCGCACCTACGAGCAGTACTTC

J gene: TRBJ1-4
clone size: -
V gene: TRBV9
CDR3 length: 16
D gene: TRBD1
CDR3 protein: CASSAQQGALGEKLFF
CDR3 DNA: TGTGCCAGCAGCGCCCAACAGGGGGCTTTAGGTGAAAAACTGTTTTTT

J gene: TRBJ2-1
clone size: -
V gene: TRBV14
CDR3 length: 15
D gene: TRBD1
CDR3 protein: CASSHDRGSYNEQFF
CDR3 DNA: TGTGCCAGCAGCCACGACAGGGGTAGCTACAATGAGCAGTTCTTC

J gene: TRBJ2-7
clone size: few
V gene: TRBV4-1
CDR3 length: 15
D gene: TRBD2
CDR3 protein: CASSQEGGSFYEQYF
CDR3 DNA: TGCGCCAGCAGCCAAGAAGGCGGGAGCTTCTACGAGCAGTACTTC

J gene: TRBJ2-7
clone size: few
V gene: TRBV27
CDR3 length: 16
D gene: -
CDR3 protein: CASSTIFRGPYYEQYF
CDR3 DNA: TGTGCCAGCAGTACAATCTTCAGGGGACCTTACTACGAGCAGTACTTC

J gene: TRBJ1-2
clone size: once
V gene: TRBV9
CDR3 length: 13
D gene: -
CDR3 protein: CASGRAGRRGYTF
CDR3 DNA: TGTGCCAGCGGAAGGGCAGGGAGGAGGGGCTACACCTTC

J gene: TRBJ2-5
clone size: once
V gene: TRBV6-1
CDR3 length: 13
D gene: TRBD1
CDR3 protein: CASRTGGRETQYF
CDR3 DNA: TGTGCCAGCAGGACAGGGGGACGGGAGACCCAGTACTTC

J gene: TRBJ1-1
clone size: -
V gene: TRBV5-1
CDR3 length: 13
D gene: -
CDR3 protein: CASRLDSNTEAFF
CDR3 DNA: TGCGCCAGCAGGCTGGACAGCAACACTGAAGCTTTCTTT

J gene: TRBJ1-2
clone size: -
V gene: TRBV19
CDR3 length: 13
D gene: -
CDR3 protein: CASSIRAGYGYTF
CDR3 DNA: TGTGCCAGTAGTATTCGGGCAGGGTATGGCTACACCTTC

J gene: TRBJ2-7
clone size: -
V gene: TRBV2
CDR3 length: 15
D gene: TRBD1
CDR3 protein: CASSETRGITYEQYF
CDR3 DNA: TGTGCCAGCAGTGAGACCAGGGGGATCACCTACGAGCAGTACTTC

J gene: TRBJ2-1
clone size: -
V gene: TRBV4-1
CDR3 length: 18
D gene: TRBD2
CDR3 protein: CASSPSSLAGFSYNEQFF
CDR3 DNA: TGCGCCAGCAGCCCAAGCTCACTAGCGGGATTTTCCTACAATGAGCAGTTCTTC

J gene: TRBJ2-5
clone size: -
V gene: TRBV5-1
CDR3 length: 14
D gene: TRBD1
CDR3 protein: CASSLGTGVETQYF
CDR3 DNA: TGCGCCAGCAGCTTGGGGACAGGGGTAGAGACCCAGTACTTC

J gene: TRBJ2-2
clone size: few
V gene: TRBV6-6
CDR3 length: 15
D gene: -
CDR3 protein: CASSYSGVYTGELFF
CDR3 DNA: TGTGCCAGCAGTTACTCAGGGGTATACACCGGGGAGCTGTTTTTT

J gene: TRBJ1-5
clone size: -
V gene: TRBV2
CDR3 length: 14
D gene: -
CDR3 protein: CASSWEDSNQPQHF
CDR3 DNA: TGTGCCAGCAGTTGGGAGGATAGCAATCAGCCCCAGCATTTT

J gene: TRBJ2-5
clone size: -
V gene: TRBV7-2
CDR3 length: 17
D gene: TRBD1
CDR3 protein: CASSFGTGGFAPQTQYF
CDR3 DNA: TGTGCCAGCAGCTTCGGGACAGGGGGGTTCGCCCCACAGACCCAGTACTTC

J gene: TRBJ2-7
clone size: few
V gene: TRBV28
CDR3 length: 15
D gene: -
CDR3 protein: CASSGDRPSPYEQYF
CDR3 DNA: TGTGCCAGCAGCGGAGACAGGCCTTCTCCCTACGAGCAGTACTTC

J gene: TRBJ1-6
clone size: -
V gene: TRBV6-1
CDR3 length: 17
D gene: -
CDR3 protein: CASSDGEGSSYNSPLHF
CDR3 DNA: TGTGCCAGCAGTGACGGGGAGGGAAGCTCCTATAATTCACCCCTCCACTTT

J gene: TRBJ1-1
clone size: once
V gene: TRBV5-1
CDR3 length: 14
D gene: -
CDR3 protein: CASSLEGGSTEAFF
CDR3 DNA: TGCGCCAGCAGCTTGGAGGGAGGAAGCACTGAAGCTTTCTTT

J gene: TRBJ1-2
clone size: -
V gene: TRBV2
CDR3 length: 14
D gene: TRBD1
CDR3 protein: CASRMTGIGYGYTF
CDR3 DNA: TGTGCCAGCAGGATGACAGGGATCGGATATGGCTACACCTTC

J gene: TRBJ2-5
clone size: once
V gene: TRBV7-9
CDR3 length: 15
D gene: TRBD2
CDR3 protein: CASSATGTIQETQYF
CDR3 DNA: TGTGCCAGCAGCGCAACCGGGACTATACAAGAGACCCAGTACTTC

J gene: TRBJ2-2
clone size: -
V gene: TRBV7-9
CDR3 length: 17
D gene: TRBD2
CDR3 protein: CASSYPPQAGDTGELFF
CDR3 DNA: TGTGCCAGCAGTTATCCCCCTCAAGCGGGAGACACCGGGGAGCTGTTTTTT

J gene: TRBJ2-1
clone size: once
V gene: TRBV11-2
CDR3 length: 15
D gene: -
CDR3 protein: CASSLGGTTTNEQFF
CDR3 DNA: TGTGCCAGCAGCTTAGGGGGGACAACGACGAATGAGCAGTTCTTC

J gene: TRBJ1-2
clone size: -
V gene: TRBV27
CDR3 length: 15
D gene: TRBD1
CDR3 protein: CASSLLARDSHRYTF
CDR3 DNA: TGTGCCAGCAGTTTACTTGCCCGGGACAGCCATCGCTACACCTTC

J gene: TRBJ2-7
clone size: -
V gene: TRBV19
CDR3 length: 14
D gene: TRBD1
CDR3 protein: CASSVDRDSYEQYF
CDR3 DNA: TGTGCCAGTAGTGTTGACAGGGACTCCTACGAGCAGTACTTC

J gene: TRBJ2-2
clone size: once
V gene: TRBV27
CDR3 length: 15
D gene: TRBD1
CDR3 protein: CASSFDRVGTGELFF
CDR3 DNA: TGTGCCAGCAGTTTCGACAGGGTCGGTACCGGGGAGCTGTTTTTT

J gene: TRBJ2-7
clone size: -
V gene: TRBV19
CDR3 length: 12
D gene: TRBD1
CDR3 protein: CASSKETGKQYF
CDR3 DNA: TGTGCCAGTAGCAAAGAGACAGGGAAGCAGTACTTC

J gene: TRBJ2-1
clone size: -
V gene: TRBV4-3
CDR3 length: 15
D gene: TRBD2
CDR3 protein: CASGEWGTSGTEQFF
CDR3 DNA: TGCGCCAGCGGCGAGTGGGGGACTAGCGGGACTGAGCAGTTCTTC

J gene: TRBJ2-7
clone size: few
V gene: TRBV4-3
CDR3 length: 16
D gene: TRBD2
CDR3 protein: CASSQDEGGLAYEQYF
CDR3 DNA: TGCGCCAGCAGCCAAGACGAGGGGGGACTAGCATACGAGCAGTACTTC

J gene: TRBJ1-2
clone size: -
V gene: TRBV28
CDR3 length: 15
D gene: -
CDR3 protein: CASSPRRGGNYGYTF
CDR3 DNA: TGTGCCAGCAGCCCCCGCCGGGGTGGAAACTATGGCTACACCTTC

J gene: TRBJ2-3
clone size: -
V gene: TRBV23-1
CDR3 length: 18
D gene: TRBD1
CDR3 protein: CASSQPDRVQQSTDTQYF
CDR3 DNA: TGCGCCAGCAGTCAACCGGACAGGGTTCAGCAAAGCACAGATACGCAGTATTTT